This TCR beta chain originates from a study of Ad26.COV2.S vaccination and SARS-CoV-2 variants. Study summary: Ad26.COV2.S arm of COV1001 included the donor. The study, taken as a whole, reports: Participants in the vaccine arm had higher spike-specific TCR breadth; placebo recipients had lower. Reports say spike-specific CD8+ and CD4+ T cell responses covered substantial breadth after vaccination.

The treatment was: some 20 received Ad26.COV2.S at low or high dose, single or two shots; about 5 received placebo; per-sample allocation not given. Specimen acquisition occurred on day 63 following the initial vaccine or placebo injection. Whoever gave the sample was an adult aged 18-55 years in Boston. On this clone: Its matching antigen is unknown.

Germline V gene lookup returns CDR1 ENHRY and CDR2 SYGVKD. The CDR3 runs to 12 residues. V lost 2 bases and J lost 5, with 6 bases in between. Profiled with immunoSEQ multiplex PCR; TCRdb holds only in-frame clones, not every one. The repertoire holds about 350,000 clones, with around 88% as singletons. This specimen consisted of peripheral blood, obtained in a trial of Ad26.COV2.S vaccine versus placebo. V and J are TRBV10-3 and TRBJ1-1; D gene unclear. The sequence was collected from a person aged 18-60 years who received the Ad26.COV2.S COVID-19 vaccine or a placebo. CDR3: CAISEGGTEAFF. The CDR3 nucleotides read TGTGCCATCAGTGAGGGCGGTACTGAAGCTTTCTTT.